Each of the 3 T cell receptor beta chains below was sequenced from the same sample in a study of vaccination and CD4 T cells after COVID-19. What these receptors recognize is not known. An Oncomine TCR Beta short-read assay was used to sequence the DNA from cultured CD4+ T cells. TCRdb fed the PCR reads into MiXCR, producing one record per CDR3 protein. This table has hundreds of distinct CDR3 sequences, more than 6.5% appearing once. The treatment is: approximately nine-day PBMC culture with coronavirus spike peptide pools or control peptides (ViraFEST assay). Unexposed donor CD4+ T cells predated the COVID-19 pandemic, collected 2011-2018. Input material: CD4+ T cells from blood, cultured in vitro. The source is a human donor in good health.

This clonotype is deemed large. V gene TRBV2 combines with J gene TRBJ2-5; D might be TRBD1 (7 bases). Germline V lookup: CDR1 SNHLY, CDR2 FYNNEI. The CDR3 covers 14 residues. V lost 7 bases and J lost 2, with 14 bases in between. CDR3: CASTRGTEQETQYF. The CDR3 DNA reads TGTGCCAGCACCCGCGGGACAGAGCAAGAGACCCAGTACTTC. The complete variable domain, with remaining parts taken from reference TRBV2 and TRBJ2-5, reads EPEVTQTPSHQVTQMGQEVILRCVPISNHLYFYWYRQILGQKVEFLVSFYNNEISEKSEIFDDQFSVERPDGSNFTLKIRSTKLEDSAMYFCASTRGTEQETQYFGPGTRLLVL.

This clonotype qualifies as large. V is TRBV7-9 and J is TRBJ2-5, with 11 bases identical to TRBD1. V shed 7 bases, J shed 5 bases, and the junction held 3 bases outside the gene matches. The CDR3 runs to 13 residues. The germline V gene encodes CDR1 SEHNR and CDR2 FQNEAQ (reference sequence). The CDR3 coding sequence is TGTGCCAGCATCCGGACAGGGGGCGAGACCCAGTACTTC. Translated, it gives CASIRTGGETQYF.

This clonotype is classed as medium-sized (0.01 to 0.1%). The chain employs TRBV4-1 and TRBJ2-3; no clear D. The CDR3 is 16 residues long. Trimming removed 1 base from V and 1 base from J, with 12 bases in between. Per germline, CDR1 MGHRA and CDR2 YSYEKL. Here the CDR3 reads CASSQGFATGTDTQYF. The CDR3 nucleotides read TGCGCCAGCAGCCAAGGTTTCGCAACGGGCACAGATACGCAGTATTTT.